The rows below give T cell receptor beta chains drawn from one sample of a study of graft-versus-host responses after intestinal transplantation. No antigen has been assigned to these receptors. The method was immunoSEQ multiplex PCR; TCRdb's version includes in-frame clones alone and lacks a portion of them. The profile shows about 96,000 clones, just under 95% of them singletons. The sequenced sample was unstimulated CD4+ T cells sorted from spleen or lymph node cells, obtained before intestinal transplant. Every receptor here comes from a human donor who received an intestinal transplant. CDR3s include the opening cysteine and the closing phenylalanine or tryptophan. D genes are given only for firm matches. Expanded clones are given a class, and other clones once, few, many or no size at all.

length	size	D	J	V	CDR3	DNA
14	.	TRBD1	TRBJ2-5	TRBV5-1	CASELGQGRETQYF	TGCGCCAGCGAACTCGGACAGGGAAGGGAGACCCAGTACTTC
15	.	.	TRBJ2-3	TRBV9	CASSRRDYFTDTQYF	TGTGCCAGCAGCAGGAGAGACTATTTCACAGATACGCAGTATTTT
14	.	TRBD1	TRBJ1-2	TRBV7-9	CASSLRAGGYGYTF	TGTGCCAGCAGCTTGAGGGCAGGGGGATATGGCTACACCTTC
15	.	.	TRBJ2-7	TRBV18	CASSPKSGIPYEQYF	TGTGCCAGCTCACCAAAGTCGGGGATACCCTACGAGCAGTACTTC
13	.	TRBD2	TRBJ2-2	TRBV6-6	CAGRGRDTGELFF	TGTGCCGGGCGGGGGAGGGACACCGGGGAGCTGTTTTTT
14	.	.	TRBJ1-5	TRBV11-2	CASSFSGMGQPQHF	TGTGCCAGCAGCTTTTCAGGTATGGGTCAGCCCCAGCATTTT
14	.	TRBD1	TRBJ2-2	TRBV5-1	CASSLGTGAGELFF	TGCGCCAGCAGCTTGGGGACAGGGGCCGGGGAGCTGTTTTTT
11	.	.	TRBJ2-2	TRBV28	CASSRGGELFF	TGTGCCAGCAGTAGGGGGGGGGAGCTGTTTTTT
18	.	.	TRBJ2-1	TRBV23-1	CASSQSGLRGGSYNEQFF	TGCGCCAGCAGTCAATCGGGTCTTAGGGGGGGCTCCTACAATGAGCAGTTCTTC
13	.	.	TRBJ2-7	TRBV29-1	CSVLGNASYEQYF	TGCAGCGTCCTGGGGAACGCGTCCTACGAGCAGTACTTC
15	.	TRBD1	TRBJ2-1	TRBV29-1	CSVEDRDRGLNEQFF	TGCAGCGTTGAAGACCGGGACAGGGGGCTGAATGAGCAGTTCTTC
14	.	TRBD2	TRBJ2-7	TRBV6-8	CASSYAGGLYEQYF	TGTGCCAGCAGTTACGCGGGGGGACTCTACGAGCAGTACTTC
16	.	.	TRBJ2-1	TRBV10-3	CAISQAGGGNYNEQFF	TGTGCCATCAGTCAAGCGGGTGGGGGGAACTACAATGAGCAGTTCTTC
15	.	.	TRBJ1-5	TRBV6-5	CASSYLDSSNQPQHF	TGTGCCAGCAGTTATCTCGACAGCAGCAATCAGCCCCAGCATTTT
16	.	.	TRBJ1-3	TRBV19	CASSGNRLPSGNTIYF	TGTGCCAGTAGTGGCAACAGGTTACCCTCTGGAAACACCATATATTTT
17	.	.	TRBJ2-3	TRBV27	CASSFRSSGTRTDTQYF	TGTGCCAGCAGTTTTAGGAGTAGCGGAACCCGCACAGATACGCAGTATTTT
15	.	.	TRBJ2-3	TRBV4-1	CASSQGGLGRDTQYF	TGCGCCAGCAGCCAAGGGGGTCTAGGAAGGGATACGCAGTATTTT
17	.	TRBD1	TRBJ2-7	TRBV5-6	CASSLAIGGAGVYEQYF	TGTGCCAGCAGCTTGGCCATAGGGGGCGCAGGGGTCTACGAGCAGTACTTC
17	.	.	TRBJ1-4	TRBV7-8	CASSLSRIGVSREKLFF	TGTGCCAGCAGCTTAAGTAGGATCGGGGTTAGTCGTGAAAAACTGTTTTTT
15	.	.	TRBJ2-2	TRBV5-4	CASSLYIPNTGELFF	TGTGCCAGCAGCTTGTACATACCGAACACCGGGGAGCTGTTTTTT
14	.	.	TRBJ1-2	TRBV30	CAWTPRGGWYGYTF	TGTGCCTGGACCCCACGAGGGGGGTGGTATGGCTACACCTTC
14	once	TRBD1	TRBJ2-1	TRBV7-8	CASSPGQPGNEQFF	TGTGCCAGCAGCCCGGGACAGCCCGGGAATGAGCAGTTCTTC
13	.	.	TRBJ1-4	TRBV30	CAWSGTWGEKLFF	TGTGCCTGGAGCGGGACCTGGGGTGAAAAACTGTTTTTT
16	.	.	TRBJ2-2	TRBV21-1	CASSKVRLAGAGELFF	TGTGCCAGCAGCAAAGTAAGACTAGCGGGAGCCGGGGAGCTGTTTTTT
16	.	TRBD2	TRBJ2-5	TRBV2	CASRLRLADPERTQYF	TGTGCCAGCAGACTGCGACTAGCAGACCCCGAACGGACCCAGTACTTC
11	.	.	TRBJ2-5	TRBV20-1	CSARGRATQYF	TGCAGTGCTAGGGGGCGCGCGACCCAGTACTTC
13	.	TRBD2	TRBJ2-7	TRBV6-1	CASSERGGSEQYF	TGTGCCAGCAGTGAACGGGGGGGCTCCGAGCAGTACTTC
16	.	TRBD1	TRBJ2-1	TRBV6-6	CASRRRRTGDYNEQFF	TGTGCCAGCAGACGGCGGAGGACAGGGGACTACAATGAGCAGTTCTTC
18	.	.	TRBJ1-4	TRBV4-1	CASSPLKGADRRNEKLFF	TGCGCCAGCAGCCCCCTGAAGGGTGCGGACAGACGGAATGAAAAACTGTTTTTT
17	.	.	TRBJ2-5	TRBV9	CASSVGGGLFFQETQYF	TGTGCCAGCAGCGTAGGGGGAGGACTTTTTTTCCAAGAGACCCAGTACTTC
16	once	TRBD1	TRBJ2-7	TRBV18	CASSRVNTDRVGEQYF	TGTGCCAGCTCACGCGTTAATACGGACAGGGTAGGGGAGCAGTACTTC
16	.	TRBD2	TRBJ2-7	TRBV9	CASSKYGTSGTYEQYF	TGTGCCAGCAGTAAATATGGGACTAGCGGAACCTACGAGCAGTACTTC
16	.	.	TRBJ1-3	TRBV9	CASSARTGFSGNTIYF	TGTGCCAGCAGCGCTCGGACGGGCTTCTCTGGAAACACCATATATTTT
14	.	TRBD1	TRBJ1-1	TRBV7-8	CASSRVGQGAEAFF	TGTGCCAGCAGCCGAGTTGGACAGGGGGCTGAAGCTTTCTTT
14	.	TRBD1	TRBJ1-2	TRBV27	CASSPRQGLYGYTF	TGTGCCAGCAGTCCCCGACAGGGACTTTATGGCTACACCTTC
15	once	.	TRBJ1-2	TRBV19	CASSMTVPRTSGYTF	TGTGCCAGTAGTATGACAGTCCCTAGAACTAGTGGCTACACCTTC
12	.	TRBD1	TRBJ1-2	TRBV2	CASSGDSYGYTF	TGTGCCAGCAGTGGGGACAGCTATGGCTACACCTTC
14	.	TRBD2	TRBJ2-1	TRBV27	CASSQGLAGAEQFF	TGTGCCAGCAGCCAGGGACTAGCGGGCGCAGAGCAGTTCTTC
13	.	.	TRBJ1-2	TRBV13	CASTRERGYGYTF	TGTGCCAGCACCCGGGAACGGGGCTATGGCTACACCTTC
15	.	TRBD2	TRBJ2-2	TRBV10-2	CASRVAGGPFGELFF	TGCGCCAGCAGGGTAGCGGGAGGGCCATTCGGGGAGCTGTTTTTT
16	.	.	TRBJ1-3	TRBV6-5	CASSLTRPSSGNTIYF	TGTGCCAGCAGTTTAACACGACCTAGCTCTGGAAACACCATATATTTT
14	.	TRBD2	TRBJ2-4	TRBV30	CAWRRASGKNIQYF	TGTGCCTGGAGAAGGGCTAGCGGGAAAAACATTCAGTACTTC
8	.	.	TRBJ1-1	TRBV6-4	CASRGAFF	TGTGCCTCCCGGGGAGCTTTCTTT
14	.	TRBD2	TRBJ2-1	TRBV28	CASLGTSGSREQFF	TGTGCCAGCCTTGGGACTAGCGGGAGCAGAGAGCAGTTCTTC
14	.	.	TRBJ2-7	TRBV7-2	CASSLITGSYEQYF	TGTGCCAGCAGCTTAATAACGGGCTCCTACGAGCAGTACTTC
14	.	.	TRBJ1-1	TRBV28	CASSLVQGNTEAFF	TGTGCCAGCAGTTTAGTGCAGGGGAACACTGAAGCTTTCTTT